This entry describes one T cell receptor beta chain. Its antigen is not identified. This sample was included in a study of cytomegalovirus exposure and HLA in healthy donors. The study, taken as a whole, reports: Later, TCR association rates were found to vary by HLA locus, highest for DRB1 and lowest for HLA-C.

V was trimmed by 0 bases and J by 8 bases, leaving 26 bases between them. This CDR3 spans 20 amino acids. Per germline, CDR1 LGHNA and CDR2 YSLEER. Primers included in the PCR were 60 Vbeta and 13 Jbeta primers. The method was immunoSEQ multiplex PCR; TCRdb's version includes in-frame clones alone and lacks a portion of them. This repertoire includes some 76,000 clones. The source of this sequence is a female donor in good health and CMV-seropositive. This sequence joins TRBV4-3 and TRBJ1-6; tentative D call: TRBD1 (5 bases). The specimen was PBMCs. The CDR3, as DNA: TGCGCCAGCAGCCAAGATCGACAAGGATGGGGCCAAAGGCCCGATTCACCCCTCCACTTT. This gives the protein CASSQDRQGWGQRPDSPLHF.